Listed below are T cell receptor beta chains from one sample, sequenced in a study of molecular identifiers for immune sequencing clone quantification. TCRdb recomputed calls from the PCR reads with MiXCR, one row per CDR3 protein. The repertoire consists of about 12,000 distinct CDR3 sequences, with about 15% occurring once and the leading ten covering around 1.7%. The sequencing input was naive CD8+ T cells from blood, with Jurkat cell RNA spiked in. Receptors originate from a human donor in good health. Some libraries in this study had Jurkat cell RNA spiked in. Each CDR3 is given with its conserved first and last residue. A D gene is named only where the DNA matches it firmly. Clone size is shown for a subset of rows, as once, few, many or a class of expanded clone.

TRBV24-1	TRBD1	TRBJ2-2	few	TGTGCCACCAGTGACCCGACAGGGGGCAGCGGGGAGCTGTTTTTT	CATSDPTGGSGELFF
TRBV28	TRBD1	TRBJ2-5	many	TGTGCCAGCAGCCATCGGGGACAGGAGACGTACCAAGAGACCCAGTACTTC	CASSHRGQETYQETQYF
TRBV7-6	NA	TRBJ2-7	medium-sized	TGTGCCAGCAGCTTATCTAGGGGGAACTACGAGCAGTACTTC	CASSLSRGNYEQYF
TRBV27	TRBD2	TRBJ2-1	many	TGTGCCAGCAGTCTCCCGGGACTAGGGTACAATGAGCAGTTCTTC	CASSLPGLGYNEQFF
TRBV11-3	TRBD1	TRBJ1-2	NA	TGTGCCAGCAGCAAGGGACAGGGAATCTATGGCTACACCTTC	CASSKGQGIYGYTF
TRBV4-1	NA	TRBJ2-3	medium-sized	TGCGCCAGCAGCCAAGGTAGTGCCCCGGGAGATACGCAGTATTTT	CASSQGSAPGDTQYF
TRBV4-1	NA	TRBJ2-7	medium-sized	TGCGCCAGCAGCCAGTGGGACAATTCCTACGAGCAGTACTTC	CASSQWDNSYEQYF
TRBV5-6	TRBD1	TRBJ2-7	NA	TGTGCCGGCAGCTTGGGGACAGGAGCCTACGAGCAGTACTTC	CAGSLGTGAYEQYF
TRBV27	TRBD2	TRBJ2-1	few	TGTGCCAGCACCCTCAACGTCCCTACCGGGAGGGCGAATGAGCAGTTCTTC	CASTLNVPTGRANEQFF
TRBV4-1	NA	TRBJ1-4	medium-sized	TGCGCCAGCAGCGGACAGACCACTAATGAAAAACTGTTTTTT	CASSGQTTNEKLFF
TRBV7-2	NA	TRBJ1-1	many	TGTGCCAGCTCAACAGGATGGAGCATTGAAGCTTTCTTT	CASSTGWSIEAFF
TRBV6-5	NA	TRBJ1-1	many	TGTGCCAGCAGTTACTCGTTCCCGTTGAACACTGAAGCTTTCTTT	CASSYSFPLNTEAFF
TRBV27	NA	TRBJ1-5	NA	TGTGCCAGCAGTCTAACAGGGAGGGGAAGCAATCAGCCCCAGCATTTT	CASSLTGRGSNQPQHF
TRBV12-3/TRBV12-4	NA	TRBJ1-2	many	TGTGCCAGCAGTCCTATTGGGGAGGATGGCTACACCTTC	CASSPIGEDGYTF
TRBV11-2	NA	TRBJ2-6	few	TGTGCCAGCAGCTTAAGTGCTGGACTACTCCTCTCTGGGGCCAACGTCCTGACTTTC	CASSLSAGLLLSGANVLTF
TRBV2	NA	TRBJ1-1	many	TGTGCCAGCAGTGAGGGGAGGGTTGGCACTGAAGCTTTCTTT	CASSEGRVGTEAFF
TRBV6-5	NA	TRBJ2-3	medium-sized	TGTGCCAGCAGTCCCAGCGGAACGGGGCGCACAGATACGCAGTATTTT	CASSPSGTGRTDTQYF
TRBV9	TRBD2	TRBJ2-7	many	TGTGCCAGCAGCCCTCGGACTAGCTTATACGAGCAGTACTTC	CASSPRTSLYEQYF
TRBV20-1	NA	TRBJ2-1	NA	TGCAGTGCTAGAGATTACGCGGACTCCTACAATGAGCAGTTCTTC	CSARDYADSYNEQFF
TRBV5-6	NA	TRBJ2-5	many	TGTGCCAGCAGCCCCCAGGGGTATTCAGAGACCCAGTACTTC	CASSPQGYSETQYF
TRBV20-1	NA	TRBJ2-2	medium-sized	TGCAGTGCTAGGGAGACTAGAAACACCGGGGAGCTGTTTTTT	CSARETRNTGELFF
TRBV27	NA	TRBJ1-5	many	TGTGCCAGCTCCCTGGGGCTGTCCACTCAGCCCCAGCATTTT	CASSLGLSTQPQHF
TRBV4-3	TRBD2	TRBJ2-1	medium-sized	TGCGCCAGCAGCATGACTAGCGGAGTATACAATGAGCAGTTCTTC	CASSMTSGVYNEQFF
TRBV7-2	NA	TRBJ2-2	many	TGTGCCAGCAGCCCTTCCGGTCCAGCCGGGGAGCTGTTTTTT	CASSPSGPAGELFF
TRBV7-8	NA	TRBJ2-3	medium-sized	TGTGCCAGCAGCCCATTGGGGGGCGGTCGGACAGATACGCAGTATTTT	CASSPLGGGRTDTQYF
TRBV7-7	TRBD2	TRBJ2-3	NA	TGTGCCAGCAGCTTAAGACTAGCGGGTGGAACAGATACGCAGTATTTT	CASSLRLAGGTDTQYF
TRBV7-9	TRBD1	TRBJ1-1	NA	TGTGCCAGCAGCCCAACAGGGGACCAGGGGGAAGCTTTCTTT	CASSPTGDQGEAFF
TRBV27	NA	TRBJ1-1	medium-sized	TGTGCCAGCAGTTTATCGAGGCAGGGTCCCACTGAAGCTTTCTTT	CASSLSRQGPTEAFF
TRBV6-2/TRBV6-3	NA	TRBJ2-2	medium-sized	TGTGCCAGCAGTTACATCGGCAGGAACACCGGGGAGCTGTTTTTT	CASSYIGRNTGELFF
TRBV29-1	NA	TRBJ1-1	NA	TGTAGCGTTGAGGGAATCGGAATGGGTGGGTTAGCTGAAGCTTTCTTT	CSVEGIGMGGLAEAFF
TRBV4-1	NA	TRBJ2-7	NA	TGCGCCAACAGCCAGAAGCGGTCTTCCTACGAGCAGTACTTC	CANSQKRSSYEQYF
TRBV29-1	NA	TRBJ2-5	medium-sized	TGCAGCGTTGAATTTATCCCCGAGACCCAGTACTTC	CSVEFIPETQYF
TRBV4-3	TRBD1	TRBJ1-1	medium-sized	TGCGCCAGCAGCCAAGAAGGACAGGGGGGCGTGAACACTGAAGCTTTCTTT	CASSQEGQGGVNTEAFF
TRBV6-6	NA	TRBJ1-1	many	TGTGCCAGCAGTTACTACCAGGGGATGAACACTGAAGCTTTCTTT	CASSYYQGMNTEAFF
TRBV20-1	NA	TRBJ2-5	few	TGCAGTGCTGATGCAGGCTTGAAATCCCAAGAGACCCAGTACTTC	CSADAGLKSQETQYF
TRBV29-1	TRBD2	TRBJ2-3	medium-sized	TGCAGCGCCGAGGGAACTAGCGAGACAGATACGCAGTATTTT	CSAEGTSETDTQYF
TRBV7-6	TRBD2	TRBJ2-2	medium-sized	TGTGCCAGCAGCCTAGTTCCTAGCGGGGCGAACACCGGGGAGCTGTTTTTT	CASSLVPSGANTGELFF
TRBV6-5	NA	TRBJ1-4	many	TGTGCCAGCAGTTACTCCCCCGAACCCTCAAATGAAAAACTGTTTTTT	CASSYSPEPSNEKLFF
TRBV19	NA	TRBJ1-2	medium-sized	TGTGCCAGTAGTCCCCCCGGGGGAGCTAACTATGGCTACACCTTC	CASSPPGGANYGYTF
TRBV7-2	NA	TRBJ2-7	medium-sized	TGTGCCAGCAGCTTAGGATTGGGATCCTACGAGCAGTACTTC	CASSLGLGSYEQYF